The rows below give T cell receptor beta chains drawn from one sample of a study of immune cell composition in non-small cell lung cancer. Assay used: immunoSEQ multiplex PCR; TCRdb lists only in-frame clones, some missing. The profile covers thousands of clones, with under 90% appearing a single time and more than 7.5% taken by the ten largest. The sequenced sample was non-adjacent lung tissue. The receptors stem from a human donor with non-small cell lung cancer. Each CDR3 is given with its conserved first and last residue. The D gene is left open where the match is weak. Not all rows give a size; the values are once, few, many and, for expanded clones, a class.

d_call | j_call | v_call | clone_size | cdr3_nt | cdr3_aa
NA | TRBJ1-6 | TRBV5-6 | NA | TGTGCCAGCAGCTTGGTCCAGCCGGCAGGGGATAATTCACCCCTCCACTTT | CASSLVQPAGDNSPLHF
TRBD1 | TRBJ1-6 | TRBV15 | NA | TGTGCCACCAGCAGAGCCCCTCCGGGACAGGTCCCTTCCCTCCACTTT | CATSRAPPGQVPSLHF
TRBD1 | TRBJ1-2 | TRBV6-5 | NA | TGTGCCAGCAGCTTACAGGGGGGATATGGCTACACCTTC | CASSLQGGYGYTF
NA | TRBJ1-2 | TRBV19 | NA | TGTGCCAGTAGTATGGAGACCTACGGTGGCTACACCTTC | CASSMETYGGYTF
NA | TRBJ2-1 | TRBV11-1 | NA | TGTGCCAGCAGCTTAGAAGCACCAGCGGTCTACAATGAGCAGTTCTTC | CASSLEAPAVYNEQFF
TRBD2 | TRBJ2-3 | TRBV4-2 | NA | TGTGCCAGCAGCCCCCCGGGGGAGCGGGGGGTTACAGATACGCAGTATTTT | CASSPPGERGVTDTQYF
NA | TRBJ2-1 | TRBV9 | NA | TGTGCCAGCAGCGTAGATGTGGGAGAAGTATCCAATGAGCAGTTCTTC | CASSVDVGEVSNEQFF
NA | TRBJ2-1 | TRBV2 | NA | TGTGCCAGCAGTGCAGACAACCACCCCTACAATGAGCAGTTCTTC | CASSADNHPYNEQFF
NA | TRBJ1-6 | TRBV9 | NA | TGTGCCAGCAGCGCGGCTTTTGCAGGCTCCTATAATTCACCCCTCCACTTT | CASSAAFAGSYNSPLHF
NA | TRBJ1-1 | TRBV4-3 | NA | TGCGCCAGCAGCCATACAGGGAACACTGAAGCTTTCTTT | CASSHTGNTEAFF
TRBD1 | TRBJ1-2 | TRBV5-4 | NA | TGTGCCAGCAGTATATGGGGGACAGGGGGTGTAGGCTACACCTTC | CASSIWGTGGVGYTF
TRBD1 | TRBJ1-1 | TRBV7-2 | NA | TGTGCCAGCAGCACCCGAAGACAGGGGAATGGCGAAGCTTTCTTT | CASSTRRQGNGEAFF
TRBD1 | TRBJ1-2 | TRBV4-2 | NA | TGTGCCAGCAGCCAATCTGGGACAGGGGGCACTGGCTACACCTTC | CASSQSGTGGTGYTF
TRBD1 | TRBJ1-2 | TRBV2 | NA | TGTGCCAGCAGTGAACCCCTGGGACAGACCGCCTACACCTTC | CASSEPLGQTAYTF
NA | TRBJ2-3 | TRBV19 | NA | TGTGCCAGTAGGGGTCGGACAGCTAGCACAGATACGCAGTATTTT | CASRGRTASTDTQYF
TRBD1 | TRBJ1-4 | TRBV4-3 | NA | TGCGCCAGCAGCCAAGCTAATCAGGGGGGCAATGAAAAACTGTTTTTT | CASSQANQGGNEKLFF
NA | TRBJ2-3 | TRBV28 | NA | TGTGCCAGCAGCCAGCCTAGGGGGGGGGAGGATACGCAGTATTTT | CASSQPRGGEDTQYF
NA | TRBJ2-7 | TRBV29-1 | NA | TGCAGCGTAGCGCAAACCTCCTACGAGCAGTACTTC | CSVAQTSYEQYF
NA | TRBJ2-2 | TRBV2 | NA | TGTGCCAGCAGTCCGACCGGGGTTACTCGGGAGCTGTTTTTT | CASSPTGVTRELFF
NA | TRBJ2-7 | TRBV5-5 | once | TGTGCCAGCAGCCTCTTTTTGGGCCGCTCCTACGAGCAGTACTTC | CASSLFLGRSYEQYF
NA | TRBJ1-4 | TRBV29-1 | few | TGCAGCGTTGTGGGGGGAGCCTATGGAGAAAAACTGTTTTTT | CSVVGGAYGEKLFF
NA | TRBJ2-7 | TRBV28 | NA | TGTGCCAGCAGTTTAGGGGCGAGACCCTACGAGCAGTACTTC | CASSLGARPYEQYF
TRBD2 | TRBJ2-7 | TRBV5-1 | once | TGCGCCAGCAGCTTAGCGAGCGGGGGGTTCGAGCAGTACTTC | CASSLASGGFEQYF
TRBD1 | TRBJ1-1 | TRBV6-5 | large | TGTGCCAGCAGAATACAGGGGTACACTGAAGCTTTCTTT | CASRIQGYTEAFF
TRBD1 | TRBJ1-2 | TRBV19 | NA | TGTGCCAGTAGTCCGGGACAGGGGGCAACTAACTATGGCTACACCTTC | CASSPGQGATNYGYTF
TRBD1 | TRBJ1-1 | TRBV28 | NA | TGTGCCAGCAGTCCTCGGGACAGGTCTTTTGAAGCTTTCTTT | CASSPRDRSFEAFF
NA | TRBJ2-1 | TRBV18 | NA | TGTGCCAGCCGGGTGACCAACAATGAGCAGTTCTTC | CASRVTNNEQFF
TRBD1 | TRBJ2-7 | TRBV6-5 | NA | TGTGCCAGCAGTCGACAGGGTGCCGTGGGCGAGCAGTACTTC | CASSRQGAVGEQYF
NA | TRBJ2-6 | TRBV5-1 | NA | TGCGCCAGCAGCTTGGAACTCTCTGGGGCCAACGTCCTGACTTTC | CASSLELSGANVLTF
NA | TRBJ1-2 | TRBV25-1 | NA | TGTGCCAGCAGTGAATCTGTCGCGGGCGGCTATGGCTACACCTTC | CASSESVAGGYGYTF
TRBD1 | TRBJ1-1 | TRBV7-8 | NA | TGTGCCAGCAGCTTAAGACAGGGGGCTAAGATGACTGAAGCTTTCTTT | CASSLRQGAKMTEAFF
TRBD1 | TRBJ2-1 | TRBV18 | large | TGTGCCAGCTCAGGGACAGGATACTACAATGAGCAGTTCTTC | CASSGTGYYNEQFF
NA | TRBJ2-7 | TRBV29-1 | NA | TGCAGCGTTGAAGATCTTGGGGCGGTGCAGTACTTC | CSVEDLGAVQYF
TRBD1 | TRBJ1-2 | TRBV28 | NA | TGTGCCAGCAGTTTTGGAGGGACAGACTATGGCTACACCTTC | CASSFGGTDYGYTF
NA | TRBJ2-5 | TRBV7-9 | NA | TGTGCCAGCAGCTTAGCGGGCAGCCAGGAGACCCAGTACTTC | CASSLAGSQETQYF
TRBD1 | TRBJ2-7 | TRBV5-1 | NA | TGCGCCAGCAGCTTGAATACCGGGACAGGGTACGACGAGCAGTACTTC | CASSLNTGTGYDEQYF
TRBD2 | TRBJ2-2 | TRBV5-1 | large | TGCGCCAGCAGCTTAGGACTAGCGGGGGGGCCGTCAAACACCGGGGAGCTGTTTTTT | CASSLGLAGGPSNTGELFF
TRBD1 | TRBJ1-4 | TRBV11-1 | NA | TGTGCCAGCAGCTTATGGGACAGGGGTGAAGAAAAACTGTTTTTT | CASSLWDRGEEKLFF